A single T cell receptor (beta chain) is shown here with its context. Its antigen is unknown. Constant-region reverse primers amplified full-length variable regions, followed by semi-nested Nested Universal Primer A PCR. TCRdb ran MiXCR on the 5' RACE reads and lists one entry per CDR3 protein. The sample holds 60,000 to 65,000 distinct CDR3 sequences, around 30% seen once. Naive CD4+ cells had CD25+ Tregs removed. The CDR3 runs to 15 residues. Trimming pared 3 bases from V and 0 bases from J, leaving 9 bases between. Germline assignment: CDR1 SGHRS and CDR2 YFSETQ. Study outcomes and limitations: Larger-cohort validation covered only one TCR beta V-J rearrangement. Tumor Treg TCRs overlapped most with tumor naive CD4+ cells.

The sample comprised tumor-infiltrating naive CD4+ T cells sorted from the breast tumor. Subset here: naive CD4+ T cells, CD4+CD45RA+CD25-. This rearrangement joins TRBV5-1 to TRBJ2-2; D remains ambiguous. This clonotype was obtained from a female donor with breast cancer. The CDR3 DNA reads as TGCGCCAGCAGCTCGCGGACCGCGAACACCGGGGAGCTGTTTTTT. Its protein product is CASSSRTANTGELFF.